The rows below give T cell receptor beta chains drawn from one sample of a study of PD-1 blockade in mismatch repair-deficient tumors. The assay was immunoSEQ multiplex PCR, and TCRdb's table has in-frame clones only and misses some. This sample yields under 150,000 clones, of which 85% to 90% are seen a single time; approximately 15% belongs to the top ten. The sequenced sample was peripheral blood, obtained 44 weeks after starting pembrolizumab. The source is an adult with mismatch repair-deficient cancer. Each CDR3 is given with its conserved first and last residue. A D gene is named only where the DNA matches it firmly. Rows give clone size only sometimes, using once, few, many, or a class for an expanded clone.

clone size: few; V gene: TRBV11-3; J gene: TRBJ2-5; D gene: -; CDR3 protein: CASSLVRGLETQYF; CDR3 DNA: TGTGCCAGCAGCTTAGTCAGAGGGCTTGAGACCCAGTACTTC
clone size: -; V gene: TRBV11-3; J gene: TRBJ2-7; D gene: TRBD2; CDR3 protein: CASSTTSGRPSYEQYF; CDR3 DNA: TGTGCCAGCAGCACGACTAGCGGGAGGCCTTCCTACGAGCAGTACTTC
clone size: -; V gene: TRBV7-9; J gene: TRBJ2-7; D gene: -; CDR3 protein: CASSLVPYEQYF; CDR3 DNA: TGTGCCAGCAGCTTAGTTCCCTACGAGCAGTACTTC
clone size: -; V gene: TRBV6-1; J gene: TRBJ1-2; D gene: TRBD1; CDR3 protein: CASRGQGITNYGYTF; CDR3 DNA: TGTGCCAGCAGGGGACAGGGAATTACTAACTATGGCTACACCTTC
clone size: -; V gene: TRBV21-1; J gene: TRBJ2-2; D gene: -; CDR3 protein: CASSKGRDLRISGELFF; CDR3 DNA: TGTGCCAGCAGCAAAGGGAGAGACCTTCGAATCTCCGGGGAGCTGTTTTTT
clone size: -; V gene: TRBV5-1; J gene: TRBJ2-1; D gene: -; CDR3 protein: CASSLSGTAGAGNEQFF; CDR3 DNA: TGCGCCAGCAGCTTGTCAGGGACAGCGGGAGCCGGCAATGAGCAGTTCTTC
clone size: -; V gene: TRBV5-1; J gene: TRBJ2-7; D gene: -; CDR3 protein: CASSLADRYSSYEQYF; CDR3 DNA: TGCGCCAGCAGCTTGGCGGACCGATATAGCTCCTACGAGCAGTACTTC
clone size: -; V gene: TRBV19; J gene: TRBJ2-2; D gene: -; CDR3 protein: CASSWMLAGEIGELFF; CDR3 DNA: TGTGCCAGTAGTTGGATGCTGGCAGGGGAAATCGGGGAGCTGTTTTTT
clone size: once; V gene: TRBV4-2; J gene: TRBJ2-3; D gene: -; CDR3 protein: CASSQDQTGGTDTQYF; CDR3 DNA: TGTGCCAGCAGCCAAGATCAGACGGGGGGCACAGATACGCAGTATTTT
clone size: -; V gene: TRBV6-6; J gene: TRBJ2-1; D gene: -; CDR3 protein: CASSSRQFSSYNEQFF; CDR3 DNA: TGTGCCAGCAGTTCAAGACAGTTCAGCTCCTACAATGAGCAGTTCTTC
clone size: -; V gene: TRBV10-3; J gene: TRBJ1-3; D gene: -; CDR3 protein: CAISESGFNSGNTIYF; CDR3 DNA: TGTGCCATCAGTGAGTCGGGGTTCAACTCTGGAAACACCATATATTTT
clone size: -; V gene: TRBV7-2; J gene: TRBJ1-2; D gene: -; CDR3 protein: CATNSRGNTHSGYTF; CDR3 DNA: TGTGCCACGAATTCCCGGGGCAATACACATTCTGGCTACACCTTC
clone size: -; V gene: TRBV10-3; J gene: TRBJ2-7; D gene: TRBD1; CDR3 protein: CAIRGQGRGFYEQYF; CDR3 DNA: TGTGCCATCAGGGGACAGGGGCGAGGTTTCTACGAGCAGTACTTC
clone size: -; V gene: TRBV15; J gene: TRBJ2-7; D gene: TRBD2; CDR3 protein: CATSGRREGSYEQYF; CDR3 DNA: TGTGCCACCAGCGGCCGGCGGGAGGGTTCCTACGAGCAGTACTTC
clone size: -; V gene: TRBV29-1; J gene: TRBJ2-3; D gene: -; CDR3 protein: CSVVVSLGTDTQYF; CDR3 DNA: TGCAGCGTTGTAGTCTCGCTAGGCACAGATACGCAGTATTTT
clone size: once; V gene: TRBV7-2; J gene: TRBJ1-5; D gene: -; CDR3 protein: CASSWTAGDQPQHF; CDR3 DNA: TGTGCCAGCAGCTGGACAGCGGGGGATCAGCCCCAGCATTTT